This TCR beta chain is drawn from a study of blood T cell repertoires in COVID-19. The overall study: Collection of acute and convalescent COVID-19 samples took place in the United States, Italy and Spain. T cells, B-cell-depleted T cells, or PBMCs provided the cDNA or gDNA that served as material.

The germline CDR1 and CDR2 sequences are SGDLS and YYNGEE. With 4 bases removed from V and 3 bases from J, the gap between germline ends came to 15 bases. The CDR3 sequence is 15 residues long. Only in-frame clones appear in the TCRdb table, and some are missing; sequencing was by immunoSEQ multiplex PCR. The sample consists of 150,000 to 200,000 clones, about 86% of them appearing once. Material for sequencing was peripheral blood. This TCR was sampled from a man aged 25 to 45 with active or convalescent COVID-19. This chain links TRBV9 with TRBJ2-3; D gene uncertain. The CDR3 region has the DNA TGTGCCAGCAGCCCTAGACCCGGGTGGACAGATACGCAGTATTTT. Translating it yields CASSPRPGWTDTQYF.